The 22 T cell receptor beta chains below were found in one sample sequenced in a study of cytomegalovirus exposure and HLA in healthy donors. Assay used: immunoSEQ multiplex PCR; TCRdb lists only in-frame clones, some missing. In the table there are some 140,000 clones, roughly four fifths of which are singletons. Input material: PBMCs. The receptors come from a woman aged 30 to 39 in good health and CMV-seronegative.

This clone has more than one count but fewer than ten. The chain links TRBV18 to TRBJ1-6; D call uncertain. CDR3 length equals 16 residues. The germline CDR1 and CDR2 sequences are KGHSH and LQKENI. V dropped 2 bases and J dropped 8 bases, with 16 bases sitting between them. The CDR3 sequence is CASSPFVGEGDSPLHF. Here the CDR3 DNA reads TGTGCCAGCTCACCATTTGTGGGAGAGGGAGATTCACCCCTCCACTTT.

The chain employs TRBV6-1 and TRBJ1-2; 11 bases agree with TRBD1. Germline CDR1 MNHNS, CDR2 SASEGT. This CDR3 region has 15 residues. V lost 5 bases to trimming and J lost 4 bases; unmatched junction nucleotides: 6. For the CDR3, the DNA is TGTGCCAGCAGTCGGACAGGGGGCTCTGGCTATGGCTACACCTTC. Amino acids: CASSRTGGSGYGYTF.

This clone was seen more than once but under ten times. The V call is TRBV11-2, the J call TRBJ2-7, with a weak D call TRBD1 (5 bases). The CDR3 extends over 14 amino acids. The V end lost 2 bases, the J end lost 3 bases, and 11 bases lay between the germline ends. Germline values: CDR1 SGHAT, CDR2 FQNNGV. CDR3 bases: TGTGCCAGCAGCTTATCAGGGCCGCTCTACGAGCAGTACTTC. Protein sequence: CASSLSGPLYEQYF.

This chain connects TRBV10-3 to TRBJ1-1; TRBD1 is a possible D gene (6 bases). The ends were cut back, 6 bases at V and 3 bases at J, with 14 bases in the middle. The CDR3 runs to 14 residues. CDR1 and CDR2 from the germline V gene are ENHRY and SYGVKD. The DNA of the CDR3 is TGTGCCATCAGAAAAGGACAGATTGACACTGAAGCTTTCTTT. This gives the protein CAIRKGQIDTEAFF.

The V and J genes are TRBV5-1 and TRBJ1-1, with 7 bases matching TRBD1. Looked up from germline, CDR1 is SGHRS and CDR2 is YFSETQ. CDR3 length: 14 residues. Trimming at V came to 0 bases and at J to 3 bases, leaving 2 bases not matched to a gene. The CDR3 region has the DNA TGCGCCAGCAGCTTGGTAGGGGGCGACACTGAAGCTTTCTTT. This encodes CASSLVGGDTEAFF.

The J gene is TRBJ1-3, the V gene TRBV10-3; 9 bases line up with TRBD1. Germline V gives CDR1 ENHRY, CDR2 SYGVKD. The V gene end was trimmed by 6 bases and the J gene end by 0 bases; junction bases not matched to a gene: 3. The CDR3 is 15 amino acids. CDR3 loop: CAISGTGTSGNTIYF. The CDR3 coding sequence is TGTGCCATCAGCGGGACAGGGACCTCTGGAAACACCATATATTTT.

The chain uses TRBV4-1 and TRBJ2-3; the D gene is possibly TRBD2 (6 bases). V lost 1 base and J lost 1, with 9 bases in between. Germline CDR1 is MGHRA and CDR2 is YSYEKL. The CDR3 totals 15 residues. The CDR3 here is CASSQAGGGTDTQYF. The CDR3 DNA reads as TGCGCCAGCAGCCAAGCGGGCGGGGGCACAGATACGCAGTATTTT.

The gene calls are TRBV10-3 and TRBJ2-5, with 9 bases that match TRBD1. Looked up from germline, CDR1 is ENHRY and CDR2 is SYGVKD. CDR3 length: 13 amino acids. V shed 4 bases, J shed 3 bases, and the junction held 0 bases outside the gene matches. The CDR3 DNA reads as TGTGCCATCAGTGGGGACAGGGAAGAGACCCAGTACTTC. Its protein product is CAISGDREETQYF.

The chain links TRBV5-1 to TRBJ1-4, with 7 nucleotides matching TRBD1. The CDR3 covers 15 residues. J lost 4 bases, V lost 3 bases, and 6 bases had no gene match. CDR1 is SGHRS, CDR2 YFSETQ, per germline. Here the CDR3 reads CASSSGTELNEKLFF. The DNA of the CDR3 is TGCGCCAGCAGCTCTGGGACAGAACTTAATGAAAAACTGTTTTTT. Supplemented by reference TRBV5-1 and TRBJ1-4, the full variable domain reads KAGVTQTPRYLIKTRGQQVTLSCSPISGHRSVSWYQQTPGQGLQFLFEYFSETQRNKGNFPGRFSGRQFSNSRSEMNVSTLELGDSALYLCASSSGTELNEKLFFGSGTQLSVL.

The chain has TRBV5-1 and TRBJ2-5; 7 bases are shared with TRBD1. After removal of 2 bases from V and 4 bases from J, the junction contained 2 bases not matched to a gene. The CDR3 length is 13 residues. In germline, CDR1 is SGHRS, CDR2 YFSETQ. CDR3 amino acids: CASSFRQGETQYF. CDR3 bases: TGCGCCAGCAGCTTTCGACAGGGAGAGACCCAGTACTTC.

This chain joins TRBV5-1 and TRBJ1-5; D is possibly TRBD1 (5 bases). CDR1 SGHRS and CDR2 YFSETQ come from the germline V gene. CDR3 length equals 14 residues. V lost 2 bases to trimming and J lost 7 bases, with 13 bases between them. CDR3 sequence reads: CASSFDGGRQPQHF. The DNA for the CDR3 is TGCGCCAGCAGCTTTGACGGGGGTAGGCAGCCCCAGCATTTT.

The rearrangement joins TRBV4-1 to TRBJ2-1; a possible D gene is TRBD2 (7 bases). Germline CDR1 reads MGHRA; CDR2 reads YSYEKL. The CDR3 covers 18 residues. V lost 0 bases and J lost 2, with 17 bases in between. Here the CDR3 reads CASSQEGIIGGAYNEQFF. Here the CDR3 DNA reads TGCGCCAGCAGCCAAGAGGGGATTATAGGGGGGGCCTACAATGAGCAGTTCTTC.

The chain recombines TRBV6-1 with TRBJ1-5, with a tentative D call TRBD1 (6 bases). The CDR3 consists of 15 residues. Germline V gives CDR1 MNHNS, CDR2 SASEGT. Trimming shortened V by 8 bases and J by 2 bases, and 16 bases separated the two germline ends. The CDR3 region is CASGEGEFGNQPQHF. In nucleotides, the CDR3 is TGTGCCAGCGGGGAGGGGGAATTTGGCAATCAGCCCCAGCATTTT.

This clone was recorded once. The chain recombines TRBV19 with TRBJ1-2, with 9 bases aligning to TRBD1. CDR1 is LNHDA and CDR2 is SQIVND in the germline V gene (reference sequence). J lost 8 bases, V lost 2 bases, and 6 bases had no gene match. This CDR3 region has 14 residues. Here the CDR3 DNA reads TGTGCCAGTAGTATAACGGGACAGGGTGGCGGCTACACCTTC. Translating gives CASSITGQGGGYTF.

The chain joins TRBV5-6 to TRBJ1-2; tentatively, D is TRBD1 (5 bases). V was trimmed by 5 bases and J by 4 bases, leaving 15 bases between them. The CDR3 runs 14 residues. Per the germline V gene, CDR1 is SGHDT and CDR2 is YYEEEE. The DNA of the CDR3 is TGTGCCAGCAGTCCCAGGGAGGGGCCCTATGGCTACACCTTC. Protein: CASSPREGPYGYTF.

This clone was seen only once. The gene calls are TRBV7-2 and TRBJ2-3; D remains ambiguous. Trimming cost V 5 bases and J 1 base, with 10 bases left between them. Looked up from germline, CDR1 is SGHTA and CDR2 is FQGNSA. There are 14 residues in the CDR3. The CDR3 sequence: CASSPTAGTDTQYF. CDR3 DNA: TGTGCCAGCAGCCCGACCGCGGGCACAGATACGCAGTATTTT.

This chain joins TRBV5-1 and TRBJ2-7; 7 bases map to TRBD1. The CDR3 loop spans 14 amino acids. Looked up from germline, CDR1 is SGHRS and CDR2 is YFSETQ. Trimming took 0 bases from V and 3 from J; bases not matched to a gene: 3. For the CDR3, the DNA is TGCGCCAGCAGCTTGGCCAGGGGGATCTACGAGCAGTACTTC. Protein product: CASSLARGIYEQYF. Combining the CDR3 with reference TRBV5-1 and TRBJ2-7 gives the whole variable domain KAGVTQTPRYLIKTRGQQVTLSCSPISGHRSVSWYQQTPGQGLQFLFEYFSETQRNKGNFPGRFSGRQFSNSRSEMNVSTLELGDSALYLCASSLARGIYEQYFGPGTRLTVT.

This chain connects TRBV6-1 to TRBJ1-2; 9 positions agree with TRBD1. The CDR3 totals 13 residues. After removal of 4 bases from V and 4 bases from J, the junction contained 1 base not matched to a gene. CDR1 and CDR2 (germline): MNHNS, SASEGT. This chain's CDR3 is CASSGTGAYGYTF. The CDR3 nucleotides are TGTGCCAGCAGTGGGACAGGGGCCTATGGCTACACCTTC.

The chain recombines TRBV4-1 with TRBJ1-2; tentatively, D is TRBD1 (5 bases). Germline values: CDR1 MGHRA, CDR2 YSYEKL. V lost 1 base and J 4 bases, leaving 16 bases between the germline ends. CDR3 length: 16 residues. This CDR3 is CASSQGQTANLYGYTF. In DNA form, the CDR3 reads TGCGCCAGCAGCCAAGGACAGACAGCGAACCTCTATGGCTACACCTTC.

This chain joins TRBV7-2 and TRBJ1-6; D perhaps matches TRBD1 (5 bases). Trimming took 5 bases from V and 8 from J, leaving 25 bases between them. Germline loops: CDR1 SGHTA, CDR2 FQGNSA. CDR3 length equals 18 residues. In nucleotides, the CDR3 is TGTGCCAGCAGCCTCCGGGACCGGGGGAAGCCTCTGGATTCACCCCTCCACTTT. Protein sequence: CASSLRDRGKPLDSPLHF.

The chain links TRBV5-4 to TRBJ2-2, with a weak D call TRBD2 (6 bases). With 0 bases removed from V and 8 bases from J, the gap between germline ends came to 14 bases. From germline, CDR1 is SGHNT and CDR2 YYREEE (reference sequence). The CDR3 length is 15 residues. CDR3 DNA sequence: TGTGCCAGCAGCTTGGAGGCTAGCGCTCGGGGGGAGCTGTTTTTT. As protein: CASSLEASARGELFF. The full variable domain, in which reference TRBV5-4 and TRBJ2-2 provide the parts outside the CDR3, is ETGVTQSPTHLIKTRGQQVTLRCSSQSGHNTVSWYQQALGQGPQFIFQYYREEENGRGNFPPRFSGLQFPNYSSELNVNALELDDSALYLCASSLEASARGELFFGEGSRLTVL.

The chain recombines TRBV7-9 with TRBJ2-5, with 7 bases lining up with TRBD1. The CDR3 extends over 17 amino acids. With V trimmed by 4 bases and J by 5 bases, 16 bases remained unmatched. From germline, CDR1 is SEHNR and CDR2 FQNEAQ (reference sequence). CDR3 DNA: TGTGCCAGCAGCTGGGGGACAGCCACTCCTCAAGTGGAGACCCAGTACTTC. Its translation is CASSWGTATPQVETQYF.